This T cell receptor beta chain originates from a study of identical twins. The length of the CDR3 is 17 residues. Germline assignment: CDR1 MNHEY and CDR2 SMNVEV (reference sequence). With V trimmed by 9 bases and J by 2 bases, 14 bases remained unmatched. TCRdb independently ran MiXCR on the 5' RACE reads; one entry per CDR3 protein. Among about 700,000 distinct CDR3 sequences listed, 5.5% to 6.5% were seen once. The rearrangement links TRBV27 to TRBJ2-3, with TRBD1 identical over 10 bases. This receptor was obtained from a man in his late teens or twenties in good health. Sequencing was carried out using naive T cells sorted from blood. The CDR3 DNA follows: TGTGCCAGTGGGGTTTGGGGACAGGGGACCATCACAGATACGCAGTATTTT. Its protein is CASGVWGQGTITDTQYF.